These T cell receptor beta chains were read from a single sample in a study of cytomegalovirus exposure and HLA in healthy donors. Only in-frame clones appear in the TCRdb table, and some are missing; sequencing was by immunoSEQ multiplex PCR. Of some 90,000 clones in the sample, 60% to 75% were seen once. Sequencing was done on a sample of PBMCs. These TCRs come from a female donor in good health and CMV-seropositive. The CDR3 runs from the conserved cysteine through the conserved F or W. A D gene is named only where the DNA matches it firmly.

j_call d_call cdr3_length v_call cdr3_aa cdr3_nt
TRBJ1-2 . 14 TRBV30 CAWSVIVRGDGYTF TGTGCCTGGAGCGTCATTGTCCGGGGTGATGGCTACACCTTC
TRBJ2-4 TRBD1 16 TRBV25-1 CASSDGTGWAKNIQYF TGTGCCAGCAGTGACGGGACAGGGTGGGCCAAAAACATTCAGTACTTC
TRBJ2-3 TRBD2 18 TRBV4-1 CASSQGPPGTSGRSAQYF TGCGCCAGCAGCCAAGGACCGCCCGGGACTAGCGGGAGGTCAGCGCAGTATTTT
TRBJ2-5 . 11 TRBV5-1 CASSSQETQYF TGCGCCAGCAGCTCTCAAGAGACCCAGTACTTC
TRBJ1-1 . 12 TRBV2 CASSFYRAEAFF TGTGCCAGCAGTTTTTACAGGGCTGAAGCTTTCTTT
TRBJ1-3 . 15 TRBV30 CAWSVTDNSGNTIYF TGTGCCTGGAGTGTGACCGACAACTCTGGAAACACCATATATTTT
TRBJ1-1 . 11 TRBV20-1 CSAATGTEAFF TGCAGTGCTGCCACAGGTACTGAAGCTTTCTTT
TRBJ2-7 TRBD1 14 TRBV10-3 CAISLQGGGVEQYF TGTGCCATCAGTTTACAGGGGGGCGGTGTCGAGCAGTACTTC
TRBJ2-3 . 11 TRBV28 CASLGVDTQYF TGTGCCAGCCTAGGCGTGGATACGCAGTATTTT
TRBJ2-7 TRBD2 15 TRBV5-8 CASSLGGGFSYEQYF TGTGCCAGCAGCTTGGGGGGAGGGTTCTCCTACGAGCAGTACTTC
TRBJ1-1 . 14 TRBV28 CASSPQRESTEAFF TGTGCCAGCAGTCCGCAGCGGGAAAGCACTGAAGCTTTCTTT